A single sample is the source of the 17 T cell receptor beta chains below, sequenced in a study of shared clonotypes between healthy human individuals. CD45RO-negative, CCR7-selected cells formed the naive CD8 fraction, which excluded terminally differentiated effector memory CD45RA+ cells. Assay: immunoSEQ multiplex PCR; the TCRdb copy retains only in-frame clones and omits some. The profile shows about 2 million clones, around 96% of them singletons. The sequenced sample was naive CD8+ T cells sorted from blood. Receptor source: a man younger than 35 in good health.

The CDR3 here is CASSTSGGQETQYF. CDR3 in DNA: TGCGCCAGCAGTACTAGCGGGGGGCAAGAGACCCAGTACTTC. The chain couples TRBV4-1 to TRBJ2-5; 12 bases agree with TRBD2. Germline CDR1 reads MGHRA; CDR2 reads YSYEKL. The V and J ends lost 6 bases and 2 bases, in that order; junction bases with no gene match: 1. CDR3 length equals 14 residues.

With regard to this clone: The junction departs from the called germline gene at one end, perhaps through a read error. V is TRBV7-7 and J is TRBJ2-7, with D unclear. The germline V gene has CDR1 SSHAT and CDR2 FNYEAQ (reference sequence). CDR3 length: 13 residues. CDR3 in DNA: TGTGCTAGCAGCTTAGCAGAGTCCTACGAGCAGTACTTC. Translating it yields CASSLAESYEQYF.

This chain uses TRBV27 with TRBJ2-7; D is unclear. The V gene lost 6 bases and the J gene lost 3 bases, with 12 bases spanning the gap. The germline gives CDR1 MNHEY, CDR2 SMNVEV (reference sequence). The CDR3 length is 13 residues. The CDR3 spells CASRDFPNYEQYF. CDR3 sequence (DNA): TGTGCCAGCAGAGACTTTCCTAACTACGAGCAGTACTTC.

In its sample, this clone was seen once. This rearrangement joins TRBV7-2 to TRBJ2-7; a weak D match, TRBD1 (5 bases). CDR3 size: 12 residues. Trimming shortened V by 5 bases and J by 4 bases, and 9 bases separated the two germline ends. Germline values: CDR1 SGHTA, CDR2 FQGNSA. In DNA, the CDR3 is TGTGCCAGCAGCCCTCCAGGGTACGAGCAGTACTTC. Its translation: CASSPPGYEQYF.

V and J are TRBV29-1 and TRBJ2-1, with a tentative D call TRBD2 (7 bases). CDR1 and CDR2 from the germline V gene are SQVTM and ANQGSEA. The CDR3 sequence is 16 residues long. V dropped 3 bases and J dropped 9 bases, with 24 bases sitting between them. The chain's CDR3 is CSVEERDTSSGSEQFF. The CDR3 DNA reads as TGCAGCGTTGAGGAGCGGGACACAAGCTCCGGTAGTGAGCAGTTCTTC.

V usage is TRBV7-6 and J usage is TRBJ2-7; D unclear. Per germline, CDR1 SGHVS and CDR2 FNYEAQ. This CDR3 region has 12 residues. The ends were cut back, 5 bases at V and 5 bases at J, with 10 bases in the middle. The chain's CDR3 is CASSGMAHEQYF. The CDR3 region has the DNA TGTGCCAGCAGCGGTATGGCCCACGAGCAGTACTTC.

V gene TRBV2 combines with J gene TRBJ2-5; maybe TRBD2 (6 bases). Germline loops: CDR1 SNHLY, CDR2 FYNNEI. Trimming took off 7 bases at V and 6 bases at J, with 12 bases between the two ends. CDR3 length: 12 amino acids. The CDR3 sequence is CASKEGMKTQYF. CDR3 sequence (DNA): TGTGCCAGCAAGGAGGGGATGAAGACCCAGTACTTC. Full variable domain (missing parts from reference TRBV2 and TRBJ2-5): EPEVTQTPSHQVTQMGQEVILRCVPISNHLYFYWYRQILGQKVEFLVSFYNNEISEKSEIFDDQFSVERPDGSNFTLKIRSTKLEDSAMYFCASKEGMKTQYFGPGTRLLVL.

The chain uses TRBV2 and TRBJ1-2; no clear D. Trimming took off 2 bases at V and 5 bases at J, with 15 bases between the two ends. This CDR3 has 15 amino acids. Looked up from germline, CDR1 is SNHLY and CDR2 is FYNNEI. In nucleotides, the CDR3 is TGTGCCAGCAGTGAAAAACACCTTGCCTCATATGGCTACACCTTC. Its translation is CASSEKHLASYGYTF.

The chain employs TRBV5-6 and TRBJ2-2; D call uncertain. The germline V gene encodes CDR1 SGHDT and CDR2 YYEEEE. Trimming pared 2 bases from V and 4 bases from J, leaving 6 bases between. This CDR3 has 13 amino acids. CDR3 nucleotides: TGTGCCAGCAGCTTCGCCTCCACCGGGGAGCTGTTTTTT. Translated, it gives CASSFASTGELFF.

The chain has TRBV2 and TRBJ2-7; D remains ambiguous. V gave up 3 bases and J gave up 7 bases, with 10 bases separating them. The CDR3 contains 12 residues. The germline V gene encodes CDR1 SNHLY and CDR2 FYNNEI. The CDR3 sequence is CASSEGLSEQYF. CDR3 nucleotide sequence: TGTGCCAGCAGTGAGGGATTATCTGAGCAGTACTTC.

This clone was seen a few times. The rearrangement links TRBV4-1 to TRBJ1-2, with D unclear. The CDR3 covers 14 residues. Germline CDR1 MGHRA, CDR2 YSYEKL. V shed 3 bases and J shed 4 bases, with 12 bases lying between them. The CDR3 here is CASSQGKTVYGYTF. Written as DNA, the CDR3 is TGCGCCAGCAGCCAGGGGAAGACCGTCTATGGCTACACCTTC.

V and J are TRBV7-9 and TRBJ1-2, with TRBD1 identical over 7 bases. Looked up from germline, CDR1 is SEHNR and CDR2 is FQNEAQ (reference sequence). V lost 0 bases and J lost 9; bases outside the gene matches: 7. The CDR3 covers 14 residues. The CDR3 DNA sequence: TGTGCCAGCAGCTTAGCCGGGACAGTGCTGAGCTACACCTTC. Translating gives CASSLAGTVLSYTF.

The chain is built from TRBV7-9 and TRBJ2-1, with 8 bases that match TRBD2. The V gene end was trimmed by 1 base and the J gene end by 6 bases; junction bases not matched to a gene: 8. This CDR3 is 16 amino acids long. CDR1 and CDR2 (germline): SEHNR, FQNEAQ (reference sequence). The CDR3 nucleotides are TGTGCCAGCAGCTTAGAAACTAGCGGTCCGACCAATGAGCAGTTCTTC. This codes for CASSLETSGPTNEQFF.

The chain recombines TRBV7-9 with TRBJ1-5; D gene unclear. The V end was cut by 5 bases, the J end by 0 bases, with 14 bases between. This CDR3 is 16 amino acids long. CDR1 and CDR2 from the germline V gene are SEHNR and FQNEAQ (reference sequence). This chain's CDR3 is CASSPLSTDSNQPQHF. The CDR3 nucleotides read TGTGCCAGCAGCCCCCTGAGCACCGATAGCAATCAGCCCCAGCATTTT. The full variable domain, with the rest looked up from reference TRBV7-9 and TRBJ1-5, is DTGVSQNPRHKITKRGQNVTFRCDPISEHNRLYWYRQTLGQGPEFLTYFQNEAQLEKSRLLSDRFSAERPKGSFSTLEIQRTEQGDSAMYLCASSPLSTDSNQPQHFGDGTRLSIL.

V usage is TRBV10-1 and J usage is TRBJ2-7, with 8 positions matching TRBD2. This CDR3 region has 14 residues. Germline CDR1 reads WNHNN; CDR2 reads SYGVQD (reference sequence). J gave up 4 bases and V 6 bases, and 8 bases lay outside the gene matches. CDR3 amino acids: CASSDRSGSYEQYF. Here the CDR3 DNA reads TGCGCCAGCAGCGACCGGAGCGGGAGTTACGAGCAGTACTTC.

As for this clone: The same CDR3 arises from other DNA sequences in this sample as well. The V gene is TRBV9, the J gene TRBJ2-7; no reliable D call. CDR1 and CDR2 from the germline V gene are SGDLS and YYNGEE. The CDR3 covers 14 residues. The germline V and J ends were trimmed by 0 bases and 2 bases, with 9 bases remaining between them. CDR3 nucleotide sequence: TGTGCCAGCAGCGTAGGTGATATTGCCTACGAGCAGTACTTC. Translated: CASSVGDIAYEQYF.

The rearrangement joins TRBV15 to TRBJ2-5; D tentatively reads TRBD1 or TRBD2 (6 bases each). Per the germline V gene, CDR1 is LNHNV and CDR2 is YYDKDF (reference sequence). The CDR3 consists of 15 residues. V lost 3 bases and J 3 bases, leaving 14 bases between the germline ends. The CDR3 region has the DNA TGTGCCACCAGCAGCGACCGGGGGCTGAAAGAGACCCAGTACTTC. It translates to CATSSDRGLKETQYF.